This passage covers 22 T cell receptor beta chains from one sample sequenced in a study of cytomegalovirus exposure and HLA in healthy donors. PCR was performed using 60 Vbeta and 13 Jbeta primers. Here immunoSEQ multiplex PCR was the method, and the copy in TCRdb shows in-frame clones only, minus some. Of approximately 270,000 clones listed, 75% to 90% were seen once; the top ten hold roughly 0.31%. The sample consisted of PBMCs. The receptors originated from a girl aged 2-10 years in good health and CMV-seronegative.

As DNA, the CDR3 is TGTGCCAGCAGGCGGACTTACACCGGGGAGCTGTTTTTT. This gives the protein CASRRTYTGELFF. V and J are TRBV6-5 and TRBJ2-2; weak D call: TRBD2 (5 bases). V was clipped by 6 bases and J by 3 bases, with 8 bases between them. Germline V gene sequence: CDR1 MNHEY, CDR2 SVGAGI. This CDR3 comprises 13 residues.

This clone was seen only once. The J gene is TRBJ1-2, the V gene TRBV25-1, with unresolved D. Germline loops: CDR1 MGHDK, CDR2 SYGVNS. The CDR3 is 16 residues long. Trimming took 8 bases from V and 2 from J, leaving 21 bases between them. The DNA for the CDR3 is TGTGCCAGCTCCCCCGGCGGTAGCCTCTCCAACTATGGCTACACCTTC. Protein product: CASSPGGSLSNYGYTF.

The J gene is TRBJ2-1, the V gene TRBV29-1, with D uncertain. This CDR3 is built from 12 residues. With 5 bases removed from V and 4 bases from J, the gap between germline ends came to 9 bases. The germline CDR1 and CDR2 sequences are SQVTM and ANQGSEA. The CDR3, as DNA: TGCAGCGTTCAAAGAGCATACAATGAGCAGTTCTTC. Translated, it gives CSVQRAYNEQFF.

The CDR3 DNA reads as TGTGCCAGCTTCCAGGGGAGATTGGGCTATGGCTACACCTTC. Amino acids: CASFQGRLGYGYTF. The rearrangement links TRBV28 to TRBJ1-2; a possible D gene is TRBD1 (6 bases). The CDR3 extends over 14 amino acids. Germline CDR1 reads MDHEN; CDR2 reads SYDVKM. V was shortened by 8 bases and J by 4 bases, with 17 bases between the two germline ends.

The chain couples TRBV9 to TRBJ1-1, with 9 nucleotides matching TRBD1. In germline, CDR1 is SGDLS, CDR2 YYNGEE. V dropped 3 bases and J dropped 4; count of bases not matched to a gene: 7. This CDR3 is 15 amino acids long. DNA of the CDR3: TGTGCCAGCAGCGCAACAGGGGGCGAGGGCACTGAAGCTTTCTTT. Translating it yields CASSATGGEGTEAFF.

The rearrangement uses TRBV19 and TRBJ1-6, with D unclear. The CDR3 consists of 14 residues. Germline-derived CDR1 and CDR2 are LNHDA and SQIVND (reference sequence). The V end was cut by 3 bases, the J end by 3 bases, with 6 bases between. The CDR3 DNA sequence: TGTGCCAGTAGTATCGGAGACTATAATTCACCCCTCCACTTT. It encodes CASSIGDYNSPLHF.

CDR3 protein: CASSSVATASGDGEQYF. The CDR3 nucleotides are TGTGCCAGCAGCTCGGTGGCGACGGCTAGCGGAGACGGCGAGCAGTACTTC. The V call is TRBV7-9, the J call TRBJ2-7, with TRBD2 identical over 7 bases. CDR3 length: 17 amino acids. Germline-derived CDR1 and CDR2 are SEHNR and FQNEAQ (reference sequence). With V trimmed by 4 bases and J by 6 bases, 18 bases remained unmatched.

V gene TRBV27 combines with J gene TRBJ1-2; 9 positions agree with TRBD1. V was pared by 4 bases and J by 6 bases, with 9 bases of the junction left unmatched. The CDR3 has 15 amino acids. CDR1 and CDR2 (germline): MNHEY, SMNVEV (reference sequence). The CDR3: CASSSPRDREDGYTF. For the CDR3, the DNA is TGTGCCAGCAGTTCCCCCCGGGACAGGGAGGATGGCTACACCTTC.

This clone was seen a handful of times. The rearrangement joins TRBV19 to TRBJ1-1; 9 bases fit TRBD1. The V and J ends lost 5 bases and 4 bases, in that order; junction bases with no gene match: 2. From germline, CDR1 is LNHDA and CDR2 SQIVND (reference sequence). The CDR3 runs 13 residues. The CDR3 loop is CASSPTGGTEAFF. CDR3 nucleotides: TGTGCCAGTAGTCCGACAGGGGGCACTGAAGCTTTCTTT.

J is TRBJ1-2 and V is TRBV14; 10 bases line up with TRBD1. Trimming took 1 base from V and 5 from J; bases not matched to a gene: 4. CDR1 and CDR2 (germline): SGHDN, FVKESK. This CDR3 spans 15 amino acids. The chain's CDR3 is CASSQVVGQGYGYTF. The CDR3, as DNA: TGTGCCAGCAGCCAAGTAGTGGGACAGGGGTATGGCTACACCTTC. The variable domain in full, with the rest retrieved from reference TRBV14 and TRBJ1-2, is EAGVTQFPSHSVIEKGQTVTLRCDPISGHDNLYWYRRVMGKEIKFLLHFVKESKQDESGMPNNRFLAERTGGTYSTLKVQPAELEDSGVYFCASSQVVGQGYGYTFGSGTRLTVV.

This chain links TRBV7-9 with TRBJ1-4, with D possibly matching TRBD1 (6 bases). Germline CDR1 reads SEHNR; CDR2 reads FQNEAQ (reference sequence). CDR3 length: 14 amino acids. The ends were cut back, 5 bases at V and 4 bases at J, with 11 bases in the middle. DNA for the CDR3: TGTGCCAGCAGCGTGACAGGAGATAATGAAAAACTGTTTTTT. It codes for CASSVTGDNEKLFF.

V gene TRBV18 combines with J gene TRBJ2-1; tentative D call: TRBD2 (6 bases). CDR1 is KGHSH and CDR2 is LQKENI in the germline V gene. This CDR3 contains 20 residues. V gave up 1 base and J gave up 0 bases, with 22 bases separating them. The DNA of the CDR3 is TGTGCCAGCTCACCACGAACTCGACTAGTCAATTTTTACTCCTACAATGAGCAGTTCTTC. Residues: CASSPRTRLVNFYSYNEQFF.

The chain carries TRBV7-3 and TRBJ2-4; D might be TRBD2 (6 bases). V was clipped by 1 base and J by 3 bases, with 10 bases between them. Germline V gives CDR1 SGHTA, CDR2 FQGTGA. This CDR3 has 15 amino acids. CDR3 nucleotide sequence: TGTGCCAGCAGCTTAAAAGGCGGGGTCAAAAACATTCAGTACTTC. Protein product: CASSLKGGVKNIQYF.

The chain employs TRBV28 and TRBJ1-1; 8 bases agree with TRBD1. Losses at the gene ends were 5 bases for V and 1 base for J; bases not matched to a gene: 6. This CDR3 is 15 amino acids long. From germline, CDR1 is MDHEN and CDR2 SYDVKM. The CDR3: CASSQRTGTNTEAFF. The CDR3 DNA is TGTGCCAGCAGTCAAAGGACAGGGACGAACACTGAAGCTTTCTTT. The full variable domain, rest sourced from reference TRBV28 and TRBJ1-1, is DVKVTQSSRYLVKRTGEKVFLECVQDMDHENMFWYRQDPGLGLRLIYFSYDVKMKEKGDIPEGYSVSREKKERFSLILESASTNQTSMYLCASSQRTGTNTEAFFGQGTRLTVV.

This rearrangement joins TRBV11-2 to TRBJ1-2; possibly TRBD1 for D (5 bases). V lost 2 bases and J lost 6, with 19 bases in between. The length of the CDR3 is 16 residues. Germline values: CDR1 SGHAT, CDR2 FQNNGV. In DNA form, the CDR3 reads TGTGCCAGCAGCTTAATCGCCCAGGGAGGGAGGAATGGCTACACCTTC. Translating gives CASSLIAQGGRNGYTF.

The V and J genes are TRBV5-1 and TRBJ2-5; tentatively, D is TRBD2 (7 bases). Germline values: CDR1 SGHRS, CDR2 YFSETQ. V gave up 1 base and J gave up 3 bases, with 13 bases separating them. This CDR3 is built from 15 residues. This CDR3 reads CASSLFGGREETQYF. The DNA for the CDR3 is TGCGCCAGCAGCTTGTTCGGGGGGCGGGAAGAGACCCAGTACTTC.

The gene calls are TRBV6-1 and TRBJ2-7; 7 bases line up with TRBD1. J gave up 11 bases and V 7 bases, and 8 bases lay outside the gene matches. This CDR3 spans 11 amino acids. Looked up from germline, CDR1 is MNHNS and CDR2 is SASEGT. The CDR3 here is CASIRQGFEYF. For the CDR3, the DNA is TGTGCCAGCATTCGACAGGGTTTTGAGTACTTC.

The chain employs TRBV4-2 and TRBJ1-5; tentatively, D is TRBD1 (6 bases). Germline lookup yields CDR1 LGHNA and CDR2 YNFKEQ. Deletions cut 1 base from V and 4 bases from J, with 11 bases between. The CDR3 is 15 amino acids. CDR3 nucleotides: TGTGCCAGCAGCCAAGTTACAGGGATAAATCAGCCCCAGCATTTT. Its protein product is CASSQVTGINQPQHF.

The genes are TRBV4-1 and TRBJ1-5; perhaps TRBD1 as D (5 bases). The CDR3 loop spans 16 amino acids. The germline V and J ends were trimmed by 0 bases and 0 bases, with 9 bases remaining between them. Germline V lookup: CDR1 MGHRA, CDR2 YSYEKL. CDR3 nucleotide sequence: TGCGCCAGCAGCCAAGACGACAGTTATAGCAATCAGCCCCAGCATTTT. Translation gives CASSQDDSYSNQPQHF.

The gene calls are TRBV15 and TRBJ1-2, with a tentative D call TRBD1 (6 bases). In germline, CDR1 is LNHNV, CDR2 YYDKDF (reference sequence). This CDR3 comprises 15 residues. V was trimmed by 0 bases and J by 2 bases, leaving 10 bases between them. As DNA, the CDR3 is TGTGCCACCAGCAGAGACCGGACAGCCAACTATGGCTACACCTTC. This gives the protein CATSRDRTANYGYTF. Full variable domain (missing parts from reference TRBV15 and TRBJ1-2): DAMVIQNPRYQVTQFGKPVTLSCSQTLNHNVMYWYQQKSSQAPKLLFHYYDKDFNNEADTPDNFQSRRPNTSFCFLDIRSPGLGDTAMYLCATSRDRTANYGYTFGSGTRLTVV.

The chain recombines TRBV27 with TRBJ1-4; D may be TRBD1 (5 bases). V was cut by 3 bases and J by 4 bases, with 12 bases left in between. CDR3 length equals 15 residues. Germline-derived CDR1 and CDR2 are MNHEY and SMNVEV (reference sequence). In nucleotides, the CDR3 is TGTGCCAGCAGTTTTCTCGGAGGGGTTAATGAAAAACTGTTTTTT. This codes for CASSFLGGVNEKLFF.

The chain uses TRBV5-6 and TRBJ2-5; 11 bases are a match to TRBD2. The V gene end was trimmed by 2 bases and the J gene end by 3 bases; junction bases not matched to a gene: 6. There are 16 residues in the CDR3. Germline V gives CDR1 SGHDT, CDR2 YYEEEE. CDR3 amino acids: CASSLRLAGYEETQYF. In nucleotides, the CDR3 is TGTGCCAGCAGCTTAAGACTAGCGGGGTACGAAGAGACCCAGTACTTC.